Listed here is a single T cell receptor (beta chain). Sequencing used immunoSEQ multiplex PCR; TCRdb keeps in-frame clones, though not all of them. Among around 250,000 clones listed, 70% to 90% were seen once. The data belong to a study of blood T cell repertoires in COVID-19. Between the trimmed V and J ends, which lost 5 bases and 5 bases, there was a span of 15 bases. Germline V lookup: CDR1 SQVTM, CDR2 ANQGSEA. This CDR3 is built from 13 residues. Participants came from some 23 US areas, aged roughly 18 to 89 years. This chain connects TRBV29-1 to TRBJ1-1, with D perhaps TRBD1 (6 bases). Sequenced material: PBMCs or T cells enriched from blood (not recorded which). The TCR sequence derives from a woman aged 45-65 years who had recovered from COVID-19. The CDR3 loop reads CSVYTGLTTEAFF. CDR3 in DNA: TGCAGCGTTTACACAGGGTTGACGACTGAAGCTTTCTTT.